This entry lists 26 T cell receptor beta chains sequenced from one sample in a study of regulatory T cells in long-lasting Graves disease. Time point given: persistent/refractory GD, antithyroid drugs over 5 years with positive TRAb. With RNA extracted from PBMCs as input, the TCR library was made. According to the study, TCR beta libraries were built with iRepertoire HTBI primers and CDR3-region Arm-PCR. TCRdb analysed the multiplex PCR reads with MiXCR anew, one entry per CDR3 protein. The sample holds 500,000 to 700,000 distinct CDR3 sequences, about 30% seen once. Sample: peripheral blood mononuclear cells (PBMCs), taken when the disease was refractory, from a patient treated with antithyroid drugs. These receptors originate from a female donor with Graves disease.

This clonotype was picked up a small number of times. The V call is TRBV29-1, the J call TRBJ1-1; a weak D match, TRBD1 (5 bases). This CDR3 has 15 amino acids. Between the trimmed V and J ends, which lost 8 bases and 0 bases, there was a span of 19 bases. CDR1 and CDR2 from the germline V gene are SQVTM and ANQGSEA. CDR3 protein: CSSKLPGRVNTEAFF. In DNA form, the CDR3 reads TGCAGCTCTAAGCTTCCGGGACGGGTGAACACTGAAGCTTTCTTT. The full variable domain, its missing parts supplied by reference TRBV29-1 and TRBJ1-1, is SAVISQKPSRDICQRGTSLTIQCQVDSQVTMMFWYRQQPGQSLTLIATANQGSEATYESGFVIDKFPISRPNLTFSTLTVSNMSPEDSSIYLCSSKLPGRVNTEAFFGQGTRLTVV.

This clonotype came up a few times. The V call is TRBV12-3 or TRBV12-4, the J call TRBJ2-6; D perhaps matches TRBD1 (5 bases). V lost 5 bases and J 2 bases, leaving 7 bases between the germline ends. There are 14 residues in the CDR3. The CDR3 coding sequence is TGTGCCAGCAGTCCCAGGGCTGGGGCCAACGTCCTGACTTTC. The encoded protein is CASSPRAGANVLTF.

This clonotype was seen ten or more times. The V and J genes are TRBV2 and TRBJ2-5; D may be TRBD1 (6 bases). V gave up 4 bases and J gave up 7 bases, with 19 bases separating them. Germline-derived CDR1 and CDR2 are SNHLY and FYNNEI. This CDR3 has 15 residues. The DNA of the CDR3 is TGTGCCAGCAGTGCCTACCAGGGGTTGTTGGGGACCCAGTACTTC. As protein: CASSAYQGLLGTQYF.

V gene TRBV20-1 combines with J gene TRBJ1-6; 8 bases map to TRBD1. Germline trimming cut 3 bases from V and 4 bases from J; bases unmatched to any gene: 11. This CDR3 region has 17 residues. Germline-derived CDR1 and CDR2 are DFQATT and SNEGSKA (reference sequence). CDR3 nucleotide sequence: TGCAGTGCTAGGGACAGGGATGGTGGGAGTTATAATTCACCCCTCCACTTT. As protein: CSARDRDGGSYNSPLHF.

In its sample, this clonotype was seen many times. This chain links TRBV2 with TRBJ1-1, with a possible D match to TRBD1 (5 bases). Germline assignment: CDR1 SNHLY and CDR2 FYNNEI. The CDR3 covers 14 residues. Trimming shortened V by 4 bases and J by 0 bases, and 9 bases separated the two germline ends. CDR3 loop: CASSGGRLNTEAFF. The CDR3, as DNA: TGTGCCAGCAGTGGGGGACGTTTGAACACTGAAGCTTTCTTT. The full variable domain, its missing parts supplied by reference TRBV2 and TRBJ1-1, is EPEVTQTPSHQVTQMGQEVILRCVPISNHLYFYWYRQILGQKVEFLVSFYNNEISEKSEIFDDQFSVERPDGSNFTLKIRSTKLEDSAMYFCASSGGRLNTEAFFGQGTRLTVV.

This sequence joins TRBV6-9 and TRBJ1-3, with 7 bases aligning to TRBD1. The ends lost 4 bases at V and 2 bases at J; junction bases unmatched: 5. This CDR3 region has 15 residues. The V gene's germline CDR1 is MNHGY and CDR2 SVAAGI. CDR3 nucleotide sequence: TGTGCCAGCAGTTTAGGACAGGCGGCTGGAAACACCATATATTTT. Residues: CASSLGQAAGNTIYF.

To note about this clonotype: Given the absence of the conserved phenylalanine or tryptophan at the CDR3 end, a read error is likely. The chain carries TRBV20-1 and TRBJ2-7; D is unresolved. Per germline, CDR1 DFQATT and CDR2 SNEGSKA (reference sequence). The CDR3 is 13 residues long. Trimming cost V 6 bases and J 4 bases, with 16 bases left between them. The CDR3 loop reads CSAPLPEKYEQYS. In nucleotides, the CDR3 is TGCAGTGCCCCACTTCCGGAGAAATACGAGCAGTACTCC.

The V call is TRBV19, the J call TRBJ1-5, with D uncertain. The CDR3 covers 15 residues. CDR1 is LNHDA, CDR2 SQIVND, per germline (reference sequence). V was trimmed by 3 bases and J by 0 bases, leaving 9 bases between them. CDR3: CASSIRQDSNQPQHF. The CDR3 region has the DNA TGTGCCAGTAGTATCCGGCAAGATAGCAATCAGCCCCAGCATTTT. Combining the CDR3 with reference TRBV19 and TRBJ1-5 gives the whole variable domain DGGITQSPKYLFRKEGQNVTLSCEQNLNHDAMYWYRQDPGQGLRLIYYSQIVNDFQKGDIAEGYSVSREKKESFPLTVTSAQKNPTAFYLCASSIRQDSNQPQHFGDGTRLSIL.

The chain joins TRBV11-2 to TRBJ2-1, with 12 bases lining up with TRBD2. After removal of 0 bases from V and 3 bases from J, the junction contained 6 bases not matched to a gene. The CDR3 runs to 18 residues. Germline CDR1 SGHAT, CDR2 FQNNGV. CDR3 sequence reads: CASSLDSRLAGVYNEQFF. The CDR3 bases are TGTGCCAGCAGCTTAGATTCCCGACTAGCGGGAGTCTACAATGAGCAGTTCTTC. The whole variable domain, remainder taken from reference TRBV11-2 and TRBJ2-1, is EAGVAQSPRYKIIEKRQSVAFWCNPISGHATLYWYQQILGQGPKLLIQFQNNGVVDDSQLPKDRFSAERLKGVDSTLKIQPAKLEDSAVYLCASSLDSRLAGVYNEQFFGPGTRLTVL.

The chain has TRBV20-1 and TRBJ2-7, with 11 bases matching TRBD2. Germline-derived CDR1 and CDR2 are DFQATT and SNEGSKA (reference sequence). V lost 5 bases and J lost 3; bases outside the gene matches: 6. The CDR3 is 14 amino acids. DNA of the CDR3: TGCAGTGCTGACCCCGGGACTAGCGGCTACGAGCAGTACTTC. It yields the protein CSADPGTSGYEQYF.

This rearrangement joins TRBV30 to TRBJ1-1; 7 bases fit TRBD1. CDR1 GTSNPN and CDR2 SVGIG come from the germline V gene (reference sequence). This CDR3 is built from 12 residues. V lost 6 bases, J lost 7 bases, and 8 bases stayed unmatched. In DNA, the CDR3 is TGTGCCTGCGACAGGGTTTTAATTGAAGCTTTCTTT. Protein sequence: CACDRVLIEAFF.

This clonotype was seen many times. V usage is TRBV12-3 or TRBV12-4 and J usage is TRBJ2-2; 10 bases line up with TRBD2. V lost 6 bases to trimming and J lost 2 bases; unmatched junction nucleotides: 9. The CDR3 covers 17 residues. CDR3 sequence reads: CASRKRPLAGNTGELFF. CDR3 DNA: TGTGCCAGCAGGAAAAGGCCACTAGCGGGAAACACCGGGGAGCTGTTTTTT.

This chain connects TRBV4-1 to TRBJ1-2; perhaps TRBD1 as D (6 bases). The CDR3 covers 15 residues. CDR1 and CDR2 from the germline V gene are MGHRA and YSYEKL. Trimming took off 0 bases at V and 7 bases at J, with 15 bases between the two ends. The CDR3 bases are TGCGCCAGCAGCCAAGAGGGGGCAGCCCGCTCTGGCTACACCTTC. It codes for CASSQEGAARSGYTF.

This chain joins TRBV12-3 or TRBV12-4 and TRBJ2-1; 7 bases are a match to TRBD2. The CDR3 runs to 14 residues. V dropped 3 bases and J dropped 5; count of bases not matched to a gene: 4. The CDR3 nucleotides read TGTGCCAGCAGTTTTATACTAGCGAACAATGAGCAGTTCTTC. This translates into CASSFILANNEQFF.

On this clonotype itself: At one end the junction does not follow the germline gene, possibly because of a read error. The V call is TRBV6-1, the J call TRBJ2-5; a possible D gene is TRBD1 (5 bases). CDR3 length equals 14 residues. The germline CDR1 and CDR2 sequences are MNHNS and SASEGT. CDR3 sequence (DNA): TGTGTCAGCAGTATCCCCAGGGCCCAAGAGACCCAGTACTTC. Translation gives CVSSIPRAQETQYF.

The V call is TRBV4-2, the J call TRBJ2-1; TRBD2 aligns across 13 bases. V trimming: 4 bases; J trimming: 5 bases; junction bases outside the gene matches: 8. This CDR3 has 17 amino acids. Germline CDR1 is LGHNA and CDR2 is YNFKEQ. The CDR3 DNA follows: TGTGCCAGCAGCCCAGGGACTAGCGGGATCATCGACAATGAGCAGTTCTTC. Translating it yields CASSPGTSGIIDNEQFF.

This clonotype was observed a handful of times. The CDR3 spells CATRENTEAFF. The DNA of the CDR3 is TGTGCCACGAGGGAGAACACTGAAGCTTTCTTT. The chain links TRBV10-3 to TRBJ1-1, with D unclear. The CDR3 runs 11 residues. Trimming took 10 bases from V and 1 from J, leaving 7 bases between them. The germline gives CDR1 ENHRY, CDR2 SYGVKD.

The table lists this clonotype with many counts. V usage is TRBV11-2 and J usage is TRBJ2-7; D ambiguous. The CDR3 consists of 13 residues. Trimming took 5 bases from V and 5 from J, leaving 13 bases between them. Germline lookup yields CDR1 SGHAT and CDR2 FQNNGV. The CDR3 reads CASSPAELHEQYF. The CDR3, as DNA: TGTGCCAGCAGCCCCGCTGAACTCCACGAGCAGTACTTC. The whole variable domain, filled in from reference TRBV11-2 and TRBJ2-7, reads EAGVAQSPRYKIIEKRQSVAFWCNPISGHATLYWYQQILGQGPKLLIQFQNNGVVDDSQLPKDRFSAERLKGVDSTLKIQPAKLEDSAVYLCASSPAELHEQYFGPGTRLTVT.

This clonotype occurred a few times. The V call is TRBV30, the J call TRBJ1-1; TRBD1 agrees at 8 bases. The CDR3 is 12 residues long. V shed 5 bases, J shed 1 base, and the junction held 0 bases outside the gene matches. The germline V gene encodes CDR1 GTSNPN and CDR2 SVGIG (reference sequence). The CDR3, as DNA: TGTGCCTGGGGGACAGGGAACACTGAAGCTTTCTTT. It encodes CAWGTGNTEAFF.

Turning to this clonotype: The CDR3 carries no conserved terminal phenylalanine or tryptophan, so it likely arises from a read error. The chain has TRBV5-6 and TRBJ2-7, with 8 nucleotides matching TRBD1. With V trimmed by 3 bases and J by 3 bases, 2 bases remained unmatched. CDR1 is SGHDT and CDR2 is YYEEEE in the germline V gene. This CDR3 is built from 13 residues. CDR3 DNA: TGTGCCAGCAGCTCTGACAGGGGCTACGAGCAGTACTCC. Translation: CASSSDRGYEQYS.

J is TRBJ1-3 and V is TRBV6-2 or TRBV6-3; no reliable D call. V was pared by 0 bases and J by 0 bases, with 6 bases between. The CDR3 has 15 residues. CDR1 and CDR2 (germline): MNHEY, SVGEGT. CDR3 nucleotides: TGTGCCAGCAGTTACTCTGCGACCTCTGGAAACACCATATATTTT. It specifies CASSYSATSGNTIYF.

The CDR3 here is CASSPTRAGGAYEQYF. The DNA of the CDR3 is TGTGCCAGCAGTCCAACCCGGGCGGGAGGAGCTTACGAGCAGTACTTC. The genes are TRBV12-3 or TRBV12-4 and TRBJ2-7; 8 positions agree with TRBD2. The CDR3 runs to 16 residues. The junction had 13 bases not matched to a gene; V was cut back by 5 bases and J by 4 bases.

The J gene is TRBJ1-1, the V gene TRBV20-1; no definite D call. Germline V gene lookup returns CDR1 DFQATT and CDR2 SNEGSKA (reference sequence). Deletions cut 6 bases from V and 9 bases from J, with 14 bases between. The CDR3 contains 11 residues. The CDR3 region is CSAQFQRQAFF. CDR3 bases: TGCAGTGCCCAATTTCAACGTCAAGCTTTCTTT.

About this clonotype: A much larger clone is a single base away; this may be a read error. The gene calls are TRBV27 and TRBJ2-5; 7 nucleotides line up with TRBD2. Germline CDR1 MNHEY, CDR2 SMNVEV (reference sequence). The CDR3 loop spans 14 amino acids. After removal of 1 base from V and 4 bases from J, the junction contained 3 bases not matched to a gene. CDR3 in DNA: TGTGCCAGCAGTTTATTGGGGGAGGGAGAGACCCAGTACTTC. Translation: CASSLLGEGETQYF.

The CDR3 protein is CASSHRQGSEKLFF. CDR3 coding DNA: TGTGCCAGCAGCCATAGACAGGGTAGCGAAAAACTGTTTTTT. The genes are TRBV7-6 and TRBJ1-4; 7 bases are a match to TRBD1. Germline lookup yields CDR1 SGHVS and CDR2 FNYEAQ. The CDR3 is 14 residues long. Trimming took 5 bases from V and 8 from J; bases not matched to a gene: 8.

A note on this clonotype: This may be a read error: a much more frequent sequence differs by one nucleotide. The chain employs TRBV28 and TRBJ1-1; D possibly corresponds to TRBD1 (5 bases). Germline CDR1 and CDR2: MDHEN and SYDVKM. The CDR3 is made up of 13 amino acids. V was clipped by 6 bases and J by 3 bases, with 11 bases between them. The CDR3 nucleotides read TGTGCCAGCAGGCCTCTGGGGCACACTGAAGCTTTCTTT. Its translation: CASRPLGHTEAFF.